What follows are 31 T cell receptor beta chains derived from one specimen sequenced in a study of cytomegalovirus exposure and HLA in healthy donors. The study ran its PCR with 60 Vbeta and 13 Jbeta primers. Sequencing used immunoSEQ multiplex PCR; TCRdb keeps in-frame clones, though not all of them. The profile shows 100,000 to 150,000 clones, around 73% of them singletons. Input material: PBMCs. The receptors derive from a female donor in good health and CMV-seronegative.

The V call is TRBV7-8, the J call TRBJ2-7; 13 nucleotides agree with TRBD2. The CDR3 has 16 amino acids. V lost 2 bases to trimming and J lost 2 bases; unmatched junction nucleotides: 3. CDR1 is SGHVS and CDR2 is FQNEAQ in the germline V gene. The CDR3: CASSLLGLAGAYEQYF. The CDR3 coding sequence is TGTGCCAGCAGCTTATTAGGACTAGCGGGAGCCTACGAGCAGTACTTC.

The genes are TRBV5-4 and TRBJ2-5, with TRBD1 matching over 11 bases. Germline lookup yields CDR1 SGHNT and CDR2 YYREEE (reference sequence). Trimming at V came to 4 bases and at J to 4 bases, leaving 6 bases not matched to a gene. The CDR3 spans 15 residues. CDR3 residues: CASSAEGQGGETQYF. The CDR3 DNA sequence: TGTGCCAGCAGCGCCGAGGGACAGGGGGGAGAGACCCAGTACTTC. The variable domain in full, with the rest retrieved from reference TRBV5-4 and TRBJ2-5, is ETGVTQSPTHLIKTRGQQVTLRCSSQSGHNTVSWYQQALGQGPQFIFQYYREEENGRGNFPPRFSGLQFPNYSSELNVNALELDDSALYLCASSAEGQGGETQYFGPGTRLLVL.

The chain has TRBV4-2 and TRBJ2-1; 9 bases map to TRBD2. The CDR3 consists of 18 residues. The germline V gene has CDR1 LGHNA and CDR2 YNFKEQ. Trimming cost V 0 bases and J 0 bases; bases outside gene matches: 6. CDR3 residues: CASSQDILAGRSYNEQFF. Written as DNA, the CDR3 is TGTGCCAGCAGCCAAGATATTCTAGCGGGACGCTCCTACAATGAGCAGTTCTTC.

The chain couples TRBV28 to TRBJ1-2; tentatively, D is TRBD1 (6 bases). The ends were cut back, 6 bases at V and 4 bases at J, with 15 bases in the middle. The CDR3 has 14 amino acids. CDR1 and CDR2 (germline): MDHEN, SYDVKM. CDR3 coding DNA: TGTGCCAGCAGACGGGACGTAGGGGGCTATGGCTACACCTTC. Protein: CASRRDVGGYGYTF.

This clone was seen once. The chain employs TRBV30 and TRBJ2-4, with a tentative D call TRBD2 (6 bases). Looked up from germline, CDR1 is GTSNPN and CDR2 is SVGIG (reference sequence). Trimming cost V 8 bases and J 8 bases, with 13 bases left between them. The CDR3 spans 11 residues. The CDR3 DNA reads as TGTGCCCGCGGGGAGGCCCACATTCAGTACTTC. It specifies CARGEAHIQYF.

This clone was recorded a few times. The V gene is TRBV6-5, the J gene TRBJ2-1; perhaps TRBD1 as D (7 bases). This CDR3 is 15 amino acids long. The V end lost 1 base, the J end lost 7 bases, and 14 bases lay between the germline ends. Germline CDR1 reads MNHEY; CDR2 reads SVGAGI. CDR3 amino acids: CASSYFQGGGNEQFF. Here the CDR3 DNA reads TGTGCCAGCAGTTACTTCCAGGGGGGTGGGAATGAGCAGTTCTTC.

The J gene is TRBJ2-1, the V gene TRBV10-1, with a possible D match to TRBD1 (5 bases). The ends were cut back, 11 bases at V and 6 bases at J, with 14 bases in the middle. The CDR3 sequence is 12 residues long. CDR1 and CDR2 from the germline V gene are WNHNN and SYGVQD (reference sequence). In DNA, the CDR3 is TGCGCCTGTCCACACAGGTTCAATGAGCAGTTCTTC. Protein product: CACPHRFNEQFF.

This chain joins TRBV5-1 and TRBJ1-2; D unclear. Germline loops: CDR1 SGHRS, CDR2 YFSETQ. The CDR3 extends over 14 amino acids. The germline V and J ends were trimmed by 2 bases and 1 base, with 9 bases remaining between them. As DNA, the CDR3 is TGCGCCAGCAGCTTCGACGGGATTAACTATGGCTACACCTTC. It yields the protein CASSFDGINYGYTF.

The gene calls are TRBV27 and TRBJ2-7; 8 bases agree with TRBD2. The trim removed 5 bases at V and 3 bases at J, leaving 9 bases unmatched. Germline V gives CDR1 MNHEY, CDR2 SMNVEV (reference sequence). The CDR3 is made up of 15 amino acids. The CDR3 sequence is CASSPRLAKFYEQYF. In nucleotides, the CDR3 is TGTGCCAGCAGTCCGAGACTAGCGAAATTCTACGAGCAGTACTTC.

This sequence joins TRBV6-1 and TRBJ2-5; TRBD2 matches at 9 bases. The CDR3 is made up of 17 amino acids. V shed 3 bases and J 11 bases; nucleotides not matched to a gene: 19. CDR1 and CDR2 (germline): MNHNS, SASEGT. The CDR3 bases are TGTGCCAGCAGTGATCCGGGTGTCGCGGGAGGGCCGGGGGAGCAGTACTTC. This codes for CASSDPGVAGGPGEQYF.

CDR3 nucleotide sequence: TGCGCCAGCAGCTTGGGTGGGGGGTCGATGGGCACAGATACGCAGTATTTT. Its protein product is CASSLGGGSMGTDTQYF. The rearrangement links TRBV5-1 to TRBJ2-3; possible D gene TRBD2, 6 bases. Trimming took off 0 bases at V and 1 base at J, with 15 bases between the two ends. The CDR3 contains 17 residues. Germline CDR1 and CDR2: SGHRS and YFSETQ. Full variable domain (outside the CDR3, taken from reference TRBV5-1 and TRBJ2-3): KAGVTQTPRYLIKTRGQQVTLSCSPISGHRSVSWYQQTPGQGLQFLFEYFSETQRNKGNFPGRFSGRQFSNSRSEMNVSTLELGDSALYLCASSLGGGSMGTDTQYFGPGTRLTVL.

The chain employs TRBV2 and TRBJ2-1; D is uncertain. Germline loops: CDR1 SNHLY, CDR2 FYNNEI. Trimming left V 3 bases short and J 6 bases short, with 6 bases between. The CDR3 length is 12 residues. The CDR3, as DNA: TGTGCCAGCAGTGATTTAGCCAATGAGCAGTTCTTC. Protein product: CASSDLANEQFF.

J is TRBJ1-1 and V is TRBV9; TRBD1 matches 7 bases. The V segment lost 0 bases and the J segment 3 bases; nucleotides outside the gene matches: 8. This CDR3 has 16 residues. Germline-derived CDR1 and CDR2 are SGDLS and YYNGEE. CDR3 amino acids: CASSVDPTGEDTEAFF. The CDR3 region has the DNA TGTGCCAGCAGCGTAGACCCCACAGGGGAGGACACTGAAGCTTTCTTT.

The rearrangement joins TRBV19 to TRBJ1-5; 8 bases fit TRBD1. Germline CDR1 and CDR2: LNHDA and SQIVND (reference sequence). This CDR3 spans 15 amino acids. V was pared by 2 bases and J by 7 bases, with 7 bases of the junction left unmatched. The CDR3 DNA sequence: TGTGCCAGTAGTATATCCCGACAGGGGCGACAGCCCCAGCATTTT. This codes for CASSISRQGRQPQHF.

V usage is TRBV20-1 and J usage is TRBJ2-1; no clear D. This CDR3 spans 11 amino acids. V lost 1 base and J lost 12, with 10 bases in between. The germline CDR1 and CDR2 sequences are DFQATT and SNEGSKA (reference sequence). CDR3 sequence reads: CSARVLERQFF. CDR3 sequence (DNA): TGCAGTGCTAGAGTCCTGGAGAGGCAGTTCTTC.

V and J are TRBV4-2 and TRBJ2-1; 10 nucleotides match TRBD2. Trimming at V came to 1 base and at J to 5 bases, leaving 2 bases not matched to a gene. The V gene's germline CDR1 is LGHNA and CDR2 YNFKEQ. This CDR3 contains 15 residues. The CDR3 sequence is CASSQGLAGNNEQFF. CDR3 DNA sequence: TGTGCCAGCAGCCAAGGACTAGCGGGTAACAATGAGCAGTTCTTC.

The CDR3 loop is CASSPKGKDGYTF. The CDR3 DNA sequence: TGTGCCAGCTCACCAAAGGGGAAGGACGGCTACACCTTC. The J gene is TRBJ1-2, the V gene TRBV18; a weak D match, TRBD1 (5 bases). The CDR3 length is 13 residues. The germline V gene has CDR1 KGHSH and CDR2 LQKENI. The V and J ends lost 2 bases and 8 bases respectively, with 12 bases between them.

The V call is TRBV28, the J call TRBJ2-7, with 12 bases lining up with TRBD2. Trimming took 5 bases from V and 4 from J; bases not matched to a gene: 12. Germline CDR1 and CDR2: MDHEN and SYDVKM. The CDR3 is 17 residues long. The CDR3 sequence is CASSESSGRGFRYEQYF. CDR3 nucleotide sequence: TGTGCCAGCAGTGAATCTAGCGGGAGGGGCTTTCGTTACGAGCAGTACTTC.

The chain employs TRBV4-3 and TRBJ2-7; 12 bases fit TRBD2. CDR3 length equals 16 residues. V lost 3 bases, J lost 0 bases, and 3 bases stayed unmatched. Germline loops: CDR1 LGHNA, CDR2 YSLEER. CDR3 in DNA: TGCGCCAGCAGCCAGGAGACTAGCGGGAGCTCCTACGAGCAGTACTTC. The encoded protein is CASSQETSGSSYEQYF.

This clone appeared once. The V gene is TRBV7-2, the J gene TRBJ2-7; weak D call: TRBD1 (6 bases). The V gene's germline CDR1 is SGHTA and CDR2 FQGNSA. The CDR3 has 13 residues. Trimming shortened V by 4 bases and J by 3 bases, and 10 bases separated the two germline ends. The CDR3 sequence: CASSSGTYYEQYF. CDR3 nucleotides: TGTGCCAGCAGCTCAGGGACATACTACGAGCAGTACTTC.

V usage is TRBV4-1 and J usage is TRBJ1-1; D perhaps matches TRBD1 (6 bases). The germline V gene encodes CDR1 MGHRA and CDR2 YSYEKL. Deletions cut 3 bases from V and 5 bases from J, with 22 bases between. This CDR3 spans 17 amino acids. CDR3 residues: CASSHALETGIATEAFF. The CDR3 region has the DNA TGCGCCAGCAGCCATGCCCTAGAAACAGGGATCGCGACTGAAGCTTTCTTT.

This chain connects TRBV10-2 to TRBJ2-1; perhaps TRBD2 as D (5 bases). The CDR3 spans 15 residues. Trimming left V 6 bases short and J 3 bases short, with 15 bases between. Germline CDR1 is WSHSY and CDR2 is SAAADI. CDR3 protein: CASRADYYLYNEQFF. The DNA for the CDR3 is TGCGCCAGCAGGGCTGACTATTATCTCTACAATGAGCAGTTCTTC.

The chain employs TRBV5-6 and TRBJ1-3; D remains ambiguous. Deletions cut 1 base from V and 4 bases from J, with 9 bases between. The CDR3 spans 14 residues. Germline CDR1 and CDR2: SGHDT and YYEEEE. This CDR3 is CASSLLSVGNTIYF. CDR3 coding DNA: TGTGCCAGCAGCTTGTTGTCCGTGGGAAACACCATATATTTT.

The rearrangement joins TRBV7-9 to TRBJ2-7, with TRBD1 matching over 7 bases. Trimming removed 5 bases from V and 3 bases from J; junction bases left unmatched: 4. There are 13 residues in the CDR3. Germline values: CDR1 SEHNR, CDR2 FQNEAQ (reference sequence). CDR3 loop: CASSPTGNYEQYF. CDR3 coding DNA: TGTGCCAGCAGCCCGACAGGGAACTACGAGCAGTACTTC.

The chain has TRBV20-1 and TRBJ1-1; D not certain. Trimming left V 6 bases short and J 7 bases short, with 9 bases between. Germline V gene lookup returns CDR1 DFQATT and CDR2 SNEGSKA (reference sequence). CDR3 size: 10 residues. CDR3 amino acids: CSAWTVEAFF. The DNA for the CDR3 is TGCAGTGCGTGGACTGTTGAAGCTTTCTTT.

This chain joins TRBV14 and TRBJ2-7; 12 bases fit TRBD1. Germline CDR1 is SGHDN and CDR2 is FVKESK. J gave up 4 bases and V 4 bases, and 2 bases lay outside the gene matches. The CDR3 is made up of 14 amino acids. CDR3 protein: CASSLGQGAYEQYF. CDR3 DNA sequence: TGTGCCAGCAGCCTGGGACAGGGGGCGTACGAGCAGTACTTC.

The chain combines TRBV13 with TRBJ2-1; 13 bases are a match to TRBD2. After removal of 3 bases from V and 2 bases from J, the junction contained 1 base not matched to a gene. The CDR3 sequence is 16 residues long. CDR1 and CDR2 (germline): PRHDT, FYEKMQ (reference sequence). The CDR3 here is CASSFGTSGTYNEQFF. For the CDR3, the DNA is TGTGCCAGCAGCTTTGGGACTAGCGGGACCTACAATGAGCAGTTCTTC.

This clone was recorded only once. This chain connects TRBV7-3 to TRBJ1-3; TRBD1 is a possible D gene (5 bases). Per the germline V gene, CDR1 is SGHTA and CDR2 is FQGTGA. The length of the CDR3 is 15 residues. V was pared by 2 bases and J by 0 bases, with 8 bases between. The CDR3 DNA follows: TGTGCCAGCAGCTTAGGGGCAGCCTCTGGAAACACCATATATTTT. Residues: CASSLGAASGNTIYF.

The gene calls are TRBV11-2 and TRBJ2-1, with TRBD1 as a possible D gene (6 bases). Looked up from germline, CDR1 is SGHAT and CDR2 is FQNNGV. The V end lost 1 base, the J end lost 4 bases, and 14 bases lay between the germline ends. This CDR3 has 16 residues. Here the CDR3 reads CASSLAWAGEYNEQFF. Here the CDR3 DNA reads TGTGCCAGCAGCTTAGCATGGGCAGGGGAGTACAATGAGCAGTTCTTC.

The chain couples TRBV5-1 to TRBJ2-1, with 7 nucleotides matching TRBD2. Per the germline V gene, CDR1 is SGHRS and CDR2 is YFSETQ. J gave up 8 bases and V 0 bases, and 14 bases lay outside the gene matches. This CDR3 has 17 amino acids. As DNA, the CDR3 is TGCGCCAGCAGCTTGGCCGCTGTGGGAGGGCCCGGGGATGAGCAGTTCTTC. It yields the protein CASSLAAVGGPGDEQFF.

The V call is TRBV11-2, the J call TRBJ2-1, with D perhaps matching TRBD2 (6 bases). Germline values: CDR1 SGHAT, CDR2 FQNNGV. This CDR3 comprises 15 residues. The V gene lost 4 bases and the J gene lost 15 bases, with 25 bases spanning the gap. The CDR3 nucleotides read TGTGCCAGCAGCTCGACCCGGGACGGGGGAAGCTGGTCGTTCTTC. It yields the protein CASSSTRDGGSWSFF.